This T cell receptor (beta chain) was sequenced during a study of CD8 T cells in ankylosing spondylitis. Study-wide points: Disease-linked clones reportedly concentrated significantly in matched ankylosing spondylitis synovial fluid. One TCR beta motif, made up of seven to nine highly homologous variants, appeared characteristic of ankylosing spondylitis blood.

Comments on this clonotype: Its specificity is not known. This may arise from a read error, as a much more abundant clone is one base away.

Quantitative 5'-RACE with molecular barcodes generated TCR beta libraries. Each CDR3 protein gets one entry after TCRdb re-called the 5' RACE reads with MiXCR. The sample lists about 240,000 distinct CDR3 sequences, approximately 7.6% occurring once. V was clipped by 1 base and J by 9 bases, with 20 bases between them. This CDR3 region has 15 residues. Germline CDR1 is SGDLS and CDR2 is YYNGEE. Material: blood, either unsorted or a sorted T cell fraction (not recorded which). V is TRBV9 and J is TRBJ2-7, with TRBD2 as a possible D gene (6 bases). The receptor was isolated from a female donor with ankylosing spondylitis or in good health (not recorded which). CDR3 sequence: CASSVTGTSPRGQYF. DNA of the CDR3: TGTGCCAGCAGCGTAACCGGGACTTCGCCCCGCGGGCAGTACTTC.